This section outlines one TCR beta chain sequence together with its context. This sample is part of a study of CD8+ T cells in alopecia areata. Extracted RNA was reverse transcribed into cDNA, the sequencing template. Profiling relied on immunoSEQ multiplex PCR, and the TCRdb table lists in-frame clones only, not all of them. The data contain tens of thousands of clones, roughly 92% of them singletons. Treatment indicated: oral pan-JAK inhibitor, 5-10 mg twice daily. Sorted populations comprised CD4+ and CD8+ T cells obtained from PBMCs. After removal of 5 bases from V and 3 bases from J, the junction contained 9 bases not matched to a gene. The germline gives CDR1 GTSNPN, CDR2 SVGIG (reference sequence). There are 15 residues in the CDR3.

This chain connects TRBV30 to TRBJ2-7, with 11 bases that match TRBD2. This TCR came from a human donor with alopecia areata. The sample in question was CD8+ T cells sorted from blood, obtained at week 24, from a patient treated with tofacitinib. The CDR3 protein is CAWVLAGESFYEQYF. The CDR3 DNA follows: TGTGCCTGGGTACTAGCGGGGGAGTCCTTCTACGAGCAGTACTTC.